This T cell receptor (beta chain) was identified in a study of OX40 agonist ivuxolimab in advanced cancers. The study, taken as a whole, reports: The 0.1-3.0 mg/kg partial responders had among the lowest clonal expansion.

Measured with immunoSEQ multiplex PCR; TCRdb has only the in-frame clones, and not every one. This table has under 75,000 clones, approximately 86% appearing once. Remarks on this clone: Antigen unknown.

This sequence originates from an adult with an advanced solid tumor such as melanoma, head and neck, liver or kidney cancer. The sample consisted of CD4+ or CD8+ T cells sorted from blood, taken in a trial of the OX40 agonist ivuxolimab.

The CDR3 nucleotides are TGTGCCAGCAGTTTCAGCGGGAGTTTCTACGAGCAGTACTTC. Its translation is CASSFSGSFYEQYF. This chain connects TRBV6-5 to TRBJ2-7, with 8 bases that match TRBD2. The CDR3 covers 14 residues. Trimming cost V 4 bases and J 3 bases; bases outside gene matches: 5. The germline V gene has CDR1 MNHEY and CDR2 SVGAGI.